These 24 T cell receptor beta chains were sequenced from one sample in a study of T cell repertoires in cytomegalovirus infection. These receptors' antigens are unknown. TCRdb redid the calling of the reads with MiXCR, one entry per CDR3 protein. This sample carries approximately 1,000,000 distinct CDR3 sequences, less than 35% of them seen once, and the ten largest clones take 11% to 15%. The sample was cultured CD8+ T cells from PBMCs, taken from culture after CMV antigen stimulation. The source is a human donor in good health (CMV status not recorded). Some clones in this sample may be carry-over from other donors' samples.

This clonotype has more than one count but fewer than ten. V and J are TRBV6-2 or TRBV6-3 and TRBJ2-2; D is unclear. Germline V gene sequence: CDR1 MNHEY, CDR2 SVGEGT. The ends were cut back, 5 bases at V and 3 bases at J, with 7 bases in the middle. There are 13 residues in the CDR3. The CDR3 loop reads CASSRVDTGELFF. As DNA, the CDR3 is TGTGCCAGCAGTAGGGTGGACACCGGGGAGCTGTTTTTT.

The rearrangement joins TRBV5-6 to TRBJ1-1; D may be TRBD1 (5 bases). This CDR3 region has 17 residues. Trimming took off 1 base at V and 2 bases at J, with 18 bases between the two ends. Germline V gene data show CDR1 as SGHDT and CDR2 as YYEEEE. CDR3 region: CASSLWRAGRRNTEAFF. CDR3 sequence (DNA): TGTGCCAGCAGCTTGTGGCGGGCAGGGAGGAGAAACACTGAAGCTTTCTTT.

This chain links TRBV4-2 with TRBJ1-1; TRBD1 agrees at 7 bases. The length of the CDR3 is 16 residues. From germline, CDR1 is LGHNA and CDR2 YNFKEQ. J lost 1 base, V lost 0 bases, and 5 bases had no gene match. The CDR3 is CASSQDSEGANTEAFF. DNA of the CDR3: TGTGCCAGCAGCCAAGATTCGGAGGGGGCGAACACTGAAGCTTTCTTT.

This clonotype turned up a few times. V gene TRBV2 combines with J gene TRBJ2-5; 10 bases fit TRBD1. This CDR3 contains 15 residues. CDR1 and CDR2 from the germline V gene are SNHLY and FYNNEI. V lost 7 bases and J lost 5; bases outside the gene matches: 10. The DNA of the CDR3 is TGTGCCAGCACCCCGACAGGGGGCCGTGGGGAGACCCAGTACTTC. Amino acid sequence: CASTPTGGRGETQYF.

The chain couples TRBV7-9 to TRBJ1-4, with 8 bases aligning to TRBD1. This CDR3 region has 18 residues. Looked up from germline, CDR1 is SEHNR and CDR2 is FQNEAQ (reference sequence). V was clipped by 5 bases and J by 7 bases; unmatched bases: 18. Here the CDR3 DNA reads TGTGCCAGCAGCCCTCCTTTGGAAGAGGACAGGGAGCGTGAAAAACTGTTTTTT. Its protein is CASSPPLEEDREREKLFF.

A word on this clonotype: The junction differs from germline at one of its ends, possibly a read error. This chain links TRBV7-2 with TRBJ1-5, with D perhaps TRBD1 (6 bases). The CDR3 consists of 15 residues. Germline V gene data show CDR1 as SGHTA and CDR2 as FQGNSA. The CDR3 nucleotides are TGTGTCAGCAGCTTAGGGGGGGGTGGCAATCAGCCCCAGCATTTT. Translation gives CVSSLGGGGNQPQHF. Complete variable domain (other parts from reference TRBV7-2 and TRBJ1-5): GAGVSQSPSNKVTEKGKDVELRCDPISGHTALYWYRQSLGQGLEFLIYFQGNSAPDKSGLPSDRFSAERTGGSVSTLTIQRTQQEDSAVYLCVSSLGGGGNQPQHFGDGTRLSIL.

This clonotype was counted a few times. CDR3 amino acids: CASSPRGQVLGGNQPQHF. CDR3 in DNA: TGTGCCAGCAGCCCCCGGGGACAGGTCCTGGGAGGCAATCAGCCCCAGCATTTT. This chain joins TRBV27 and TRBJ1-5, with 8 bases identical to TRBD1. The V and J ends lost 6 bases and 2 bases, in that order; junction bases with no gene match: 15. Germline lookup yields CDR1 MNHEY and CDR2 SMNVEV (reference sequence). The CDR3 length is 18 residues.

The V and J genes are TRBV24-1 and TRBJ2-5; no clear D gene. Germline-derived CDR1 and CDR2 are KGHDR and SFDVKD. The CDR3 is 10 amino acids. V dropped 9 bases and J dropped 7 bases, with 8 bases sitting between them. The CDR3 nucleotides are TGTGCCACCGTTTCTAGGACCCAGTACTTC. It specifies CATVSRTQYF.

The chain employs TRBV12-3 or TRBV12-4 and TRBJ1-4, with TRBD1 as a possible D gene (5 bases). The CDR3 has 14 residues. The V end was cut by 6 bases, the J end by 2 bases, with 10 bases between. The CDR3, as DNA: TGTGCCAGCAGACCGACAGACACTAATGAAAAACTGTTTTTT. Translated, it gives CASRPTDTNEKLFF.

This clonotype has more than one count but fewer than ten. The CDR3 loop is CASSQEDRLTGNTIYF. Here the CDR3 DNA reads TGCGCCAGCAGCCAAGAGGACAGGCTGACTGGAAACACCATATATTTT. V and J are TRBV4-1 and TRBJ1-3; 7 bases fit TRBD1. Germline lookup yields CDR1 MGHRA and CDR2 YSYEKL. V was clipped by 0 bases and J by 2 bases; unmatched bases: 4. The CDR3 is made up of 16 amino acids.

This chain connects TRBV5-1 to TRBJ1-1, with D possibly being TRBD1 (6 bases). Germline-derived CDR1 and CDR2 are SGHRS and YFSETQ. V lost 4 bases, J lost 8 bases, and 12 bases lay in between. This CDR3 spans 12 amino acids. This chain's CDR3 is CASSTDRLEAFF. The CDR3 DNA is TGCGCCAGCAGCACAGACAGGTTAGAAGCTTTCTTT.

This clonotype was observed at least ten times. V is TRBV6-5 and J is TRBJ2-1; weak D call: TRBD2 (6 bases). V was trimmed by 0 bases and J by 6 bases, leaving 15 bases between them. The CDR3 is 16 residues long. Germline CDR1 MNHEY, CDR2 SVGAGI. For the CDR3, the DNA is TGTGCCAGCAGTTACTCTATGGGGGACTTAGGCAATGAGCAGTTCTTC. Translated, it gives CASSYSMGDLGNEQFF.

This clonotype was seen at least ten times. V gene TRBV6-2 or TRBV6-3 combines with J gene TRBJ2-3, with 12 nucleotides matching TRBD2. Per germline, CDR1 MNHEY and CDR2 SVGEGT. The CDR3 extends over 16 amino acids. Trimming took 2 bases from V and 3 from J; bases not matched to a gene: 3. DNA for the CDR3: TGTGCCAGCAGTTACCCGACTAGCGGGGGTACAGATACGCAGTATTTT. This encodes CASSYPTSGGTDTQYF.

This clonotype was seen only a few times. The rearrangement uses TRBV12-3 or TRBV12-4 and TRBJ1-6; 9 bases agree with TRBD1. With 4 bases clipped from V and 10 bases from J, the junction kept 8 bases outside the gene matches. The CDR3 consists of 15 residues. CDR3 region: CASSSTGGSGSPLHF. CDR3 nucleotides: TGTGCCAGCAGTTCGACAGGGGGTTCGGGGTCACCCCTCCACTTT.

The gene calls are TRBV4-1 and TRBJ1-6; 7 nucleotides line up with TRBD1. The junction had 7 bases not matched to a gene; V was cut back by 0 bases and J by 8 bases. CDR3 length equals 16 residues. Germline lookup yields CDR1 MGHRA and CDR2 YSYEKL. CDR3 region: CASSQERGGGYSPLHF. In DNA, the CDR3 is TGCGCCAGCAGCCAAGAAAGAGGGGGCGGATATTCACCCCTCCACTTT.

About this clonotype: A much bigger clone sits one base away, suggesting this may be a read error. The rearrangement uses TRBV7-2 and TRBJ2-1; 15 bases are shared with TRBD2. CDR1 and CDR2 from the germline V gene are SGHTA and FQGNSA. The trim removed 3 bases at V and 8 bases at J, leaving 8 bases unmatched. This CDR3 has 17 amino acids. The CDR3 DNA follows: TGTGCCAGCAGCTTTTACAGGACTAGCGGGGGGGCAGATGAGCAGTTCTTC. Translating gives CASSFYRTSGGADEQFF.

On this clonotype itself: It may be a read error: a sequence one base away is much more abundant. The V and J genes are TRBV25-1 and TRBJ1-5; D is perhaps TRBD1 (6 bases). Germline V gene lookup returns CDR1 MGHDK and CDR2 SYGVNS. The V end was cut by 3 bases, the J end by 4 bases, with 10 bases between. CDR3 length: 14 residues. The CDR3 DNA is TGTGCCAGCAGTGAGGACAGTGCTAATCAGCCCCAGCATTTT. Amino acids: CASSEDSANQPQHF.

CDR3 sequence (DNA): TGCAGCGTTGTAGGGAGAGGTGGCTACACCTTC. Its protein is CSVVGRGGYTF. The chain links TRBV29-1 to TRBJ1-2; no clear D gene. Between the trimmed V and J ends, which lost 4 bases and 7 bases, there was a span of 10 bases. The CDR3 contains 11 residues. Germline assignment: CDR1 SQVTM and CDR2 ANQGSEA.

Comment on this clonotype: As the CDR3 is not closed by the conserved phenylalanine or tryptophan, this likely results from a read error. V gene TRBV12-3 or TRBV12-4 combines with J gene TRBJ1-5, with 7 positions matching TRBD1. The CDR3 is made up of 18 amino acids. The J segment lost 0 bases and the V segment lost 4 bases, leaving 12 bases of the junction unmatched. CDR3 sequence: CASSSPRDRDISNQPQHL. The CDR3 DNA follows: TGTGCCAGCAGTTCTCCCCGGGACAGAGATATTAGCAATCAGCCCCAGCATCTT.

The table lists this clonotype with a few counts. The chain recombines TRBV7-9 with TRBJ1-3; unclear D gene. The germline CDR1 and CDR2 sequences are SEHNR and FQNEAQ (reference sequence). The CDR3 length is 19 residues. Trimming stripped 2 bases from V and 4 bases from J, with 24 bases between. The DNA for the CDR3 is TGTGCCAGCAGCTTATCGTCCACGCCAGTGGGGAACAACGGAAACACCATATATTTT. This translates into CASSLSSTPVGNNGNTIYF. The full variable domain, in which reference TRBV7-9 and TRBJ1-3 provide the parts outside the CDR3, is DTGVSQNPRHKITKRGQNVTFRCDPISEHNRLYWYRQTLGQGPEFLTYFQNEAQLEKSRLLSDRFSAERPKGSFSTLEIQRTEQGDSAMYLCASSLSSTPVGNNGNTIYFGEGSWLTVV.

There are a few counts of this clonotype. The rearrangement uses TRBV7-2 and TRBJ1-2; 12 bases align to TRBD1. This CDR3 spans 13 amino acids. V shed 8 bases, J shed 8 bases, and the junction held 6 bases outside the gene matches. The germline gives CDR1 SGHTA, CDR2 FQGNSA. CDR3 loop: CASPGTGGRGYTF. The CDR3 DNA reads as TGTGCCAGCCCCGGGACAGGGGGCAGGGGCTACACCTTC.

Of note for this clonotype: The junction departs from germline at one end; a sequencing error may be responsible. The CDR3 loop reads CASSSPMGGGVKTEAFF. The CDR3 nucleotides are TGTGCCAGCAGTTCACCCATGGGTGGGGGAGTGAAAACTGAAGCTTTCTTT. The genes are TRBV28 and TRBJ1-1; perhaps TRBD1 as D (5 bases). This CDR3 has 17 amino acids. CDR1 is MDHEN and CDR2 is SYDVKM in the germline V gene.

This clonotype came up many times. The chain is built from TRBV7-9 and TRBJ2-1, with 8 bases aligning to TRBD2. V shed 7 bases and J 3 bases; nucleotides not matched to a gene: 5. Germline V CDR1 and CDR2: SEHNR, FQNEAQ (reference sequence). This CDR3 has 14 residues. The CDR3 protein is CASTLTSVYNEQFF. CDR3 in DNA: TGTGCCAGCACCTTGACTAGCGTCTACAATGAGCAGTTCTTC.

This rearrangement joins TRBV27 to TRBJ2-3; D not certain. The CDR3 runs to 15 residues. Germline CDR1 MNHEY, CDR2 SMNVEV (reference sequence). The V end lost 3 bases, the J end lost 0 bases, and 10 bases lay between the germline ends. The CDR3, as DNA: TGTGCCAGCAGTTTGGGAATTGTAAGCACAGATACGCAGTATTTT. Encoded protein: CASSLGIVSTDTQYF.